The rows below give T cell receptor beta chains drawn from one sample of a study of PD-L1 blockade in urothelial cancer. Measured with immunoSEQ multiplex PCR; TCRdb has only the in-frame clones, and not every one. Of under 55,000 clones listed, around 80% are singletons. The sample consisted of PBMCs, taken around atezolizumab (anti-PD-L1) treatment. All receptors come from a man between 70 and 80 years old with urothelial cancer. CDR3s include the opening cysteine and the closing phenylalanine or tryptophan. The D gene is left open where the match is weak. Expanded clones get a size class; other rows say once, few or many, or leave the size out.

d_call j_call clone_size v_call cdr3_nt cdr3_aa
TRBD1 TRBJ2-1 - TRBV11-3 TGTGCCAGCAGCCTCCGGACAGGGCCCTACAATGAGCAGTTCTTC CASSLRTGPYNEQFF
- TRBJ1-4 - TRBV19 TGTGCCAGTAGTATCGGGGGGCGCGATGAAAAACTGTTTTTT CASSIGGRDEKLFF
- TRBJ1-1 few TRBV30 TGTGCCTGGCACAGAAACACTGAAGCTTTCTTT CAWHRNTEAFF
TRBD1 TRBJ1-3 - TRBV9 TGTGCCAGCAGTTCCGCAGGGACAGGGGTTAGAAACACCATATATTTT CASSSAGTGVRNTIYF
TRBD1 TRBJ1-2 - TRBV19 TGTGCCAGTAGTATAACCGGTCAAGGGACAGGGAATAGGGGGCATGGCTACACCTTC CASSITGQGTGNRGHGYTF
- TRBJ1-3 - TRBV11-2 TGTGCCAGCAGCCCAGGGCACTCTGGAAACACCATATATTTT CASSPGHSGNTIYF
TRBD1 TRBJ1-1 - TRBV28 TGTGCCAGCAGTATCTTGACAGGGGGTAACACTGAAGCTTTCTTT CASSILTGGNTEAFF
- TRBJ2-3 - TRBV29-1 TGCAGCGTTGTCAGGTCGGCAGATACGCAGTATTTT CSVVRSADTQYF
- TRBJ1-5 many TRBV30 TGTGCCTGGAGTGTCAGGGAGGATCAGCCCCAGCATTTT CAWSVREDQPQHF
TRBD2 TRBJ2-3 - TRBV9 TGTGCCAGCAGCTTAGCTAGCGGGCGCACAGATACGCAGTATTTT CASSLASGRTDTQYF
TRBD1 TRBJ1-4 few TRBV7-8 TGTGCCAGCAGCTTAGCAAGATGGCAGGGGGCGTTGACAACTAATGAAAAACTGTTTTTT CASSLARWQGALTTNEKLFF
TRBD2 TRBJ2-3 - TRBV4-3 TGCGCCAGCAGCCAAGAGGGGGGAGGGGATACGCAGTATTTT CASSQEGGGDTQYF
- TRBJ2-2 - TRBV2 TGTGCCAGCACCCAAATCCCTACCACCGGGGAGCTGTTTTTT CASTQIPTTGELFF
- TRBJ2-7 few TRBV27 TGTGCCAGCAGTTATGGTGCGGGATCCTCCTACGAGCAGTACTTC CASSYGAGSSYEQYF
TRBD2 TRBJ2-4 once TRBV5-5 TGTGCCAGCAGCTTCAGACTAGCGGAAAACATTCAGTACTTC CASSFRLAENIQYF
TRBD1 TRBJ2-7 - TRBV2 TGTGCCAGCAGTGGGGACAGAATCCCCTACGAGCAGTACTTC CASSGDRIPYEQYF
TRBD1 TRBJ1-4 few TRBV7-8 TGTGCCAGCAGCCCGGCCGGGACAGGGGGTGAAAAACTGTTTTTT CASSPAGTGGEKLFF
TRBD2 TRBJ2-4 - TRBV6-1 TGTGCCAGCAGTGTACTAGCGGCGAACATTCAGTACTTC CASSVLAANIQYF
- TRBJ1-2 - TRBV7-2 TGTGCCAGCAGCACCTTGGGGGGACCTTATGGCTACACCTTC CASSTLGGPYGYTF
- TRBJ1-1 few TRBV19 TGTGCCAGTAGAATACAGGGAGGCACTGAAGCTTTCTTT CASRIQGGTEAFF
- TRBJ1-4 - TRBV7-3 TGTGCCAGCAGCTTAATGGGGGGACGGGCACCAGAAAAACTGTTTTTT CASSLMGGRAPEKLFF
TRBD1 TRBJ2-4 - TRBV27 TGTGCCAGCAGCCGGACAGGGGTCAAAAACATTCAGTACTTC CASSRTGVKNIQYF
- TRBJ1-1 - TRBV2 TGTGCCAGCAGGATGATAACAAGGGGTACTGAAGCTTTCTTT CASRMITRGTEAFF